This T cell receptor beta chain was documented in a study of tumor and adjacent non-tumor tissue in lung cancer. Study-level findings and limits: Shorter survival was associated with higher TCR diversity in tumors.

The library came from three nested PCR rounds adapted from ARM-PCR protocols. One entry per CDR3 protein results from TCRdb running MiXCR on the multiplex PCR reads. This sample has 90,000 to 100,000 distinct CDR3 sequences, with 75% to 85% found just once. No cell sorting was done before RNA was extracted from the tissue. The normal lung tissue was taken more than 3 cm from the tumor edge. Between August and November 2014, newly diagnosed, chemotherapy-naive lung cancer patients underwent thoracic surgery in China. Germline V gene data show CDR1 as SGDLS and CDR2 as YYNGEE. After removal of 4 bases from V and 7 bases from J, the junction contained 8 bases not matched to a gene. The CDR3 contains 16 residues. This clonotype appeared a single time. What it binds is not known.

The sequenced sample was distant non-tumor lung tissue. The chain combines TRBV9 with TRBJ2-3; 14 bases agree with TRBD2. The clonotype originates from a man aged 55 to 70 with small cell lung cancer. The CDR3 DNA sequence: TGTGCCAGCAGCCCTGGGACTAGCGGGAGTTTAAATACGCAGTATTTT. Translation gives CASSPGTSGSLNTQYF.